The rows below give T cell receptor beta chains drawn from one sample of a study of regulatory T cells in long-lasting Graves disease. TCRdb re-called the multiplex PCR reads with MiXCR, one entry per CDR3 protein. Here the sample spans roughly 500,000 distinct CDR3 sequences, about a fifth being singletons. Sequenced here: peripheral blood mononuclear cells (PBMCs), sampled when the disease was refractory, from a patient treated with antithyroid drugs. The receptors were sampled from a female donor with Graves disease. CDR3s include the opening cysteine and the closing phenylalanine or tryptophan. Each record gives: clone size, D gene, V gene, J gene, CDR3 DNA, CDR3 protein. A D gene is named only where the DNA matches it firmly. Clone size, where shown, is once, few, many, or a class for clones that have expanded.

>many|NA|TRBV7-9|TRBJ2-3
TGTGCCAGCAGCTTAAGCACAGATACGCAGTATTTT
CASSLSTDTQYF
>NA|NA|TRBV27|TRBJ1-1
TGTGCCAGCGGCTTCAGTGAAGCTTTCTTT
CASGFSEAFF
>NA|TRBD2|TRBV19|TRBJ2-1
TGTGCCAGTAGTACGGGACTAGCGGGAGACGATGAGCAGTTCTTC
CASSTGLAGDDEQFF
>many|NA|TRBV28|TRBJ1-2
TGTGCCAGCAGCCCGGCGGGTTCAGACACTAACTATGGCTACACCTTC
CASSPAGSDTNYGYTF
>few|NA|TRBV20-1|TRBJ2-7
TGCAGTGCTAGAGTCCTCCTAGAGGGAACCTACGAGCAGTACTTC
CSARVLLEGTYEQYF
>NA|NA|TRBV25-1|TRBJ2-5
TGTGCCAGCAGTAGGATACAGGGGAGGAGAGGAGAGACCCAGTACTTC
CASSRIQGRRGETQYF
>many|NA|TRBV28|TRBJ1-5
TGTGCCAGCAGTTTCTCCTTTTATAGCAATCAGCCCCAGCATTTT
CASSFSFYSNQPQHF
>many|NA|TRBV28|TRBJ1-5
TGTGCCAGCTCCCTTTTATTGGGAGGCTATCAGCCCCAGCATTTT
CASSLLLGGYQPQHF
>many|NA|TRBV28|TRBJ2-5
TGTGCCAGCTATGACTGGGGGGGGCGGGAGGAGACCCAGTACTTC
CASYDWGGREETQYF
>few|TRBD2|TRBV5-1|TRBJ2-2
TGCGCCAGCAGCCAGGGACTAGCGGGGGGAACCGGGGAGCTGTTTTTT
CASSQGLAGGTGELFF
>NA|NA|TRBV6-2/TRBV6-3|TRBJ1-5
TGTGCCAGCAGTTACGTTGACAGTCAGCCCCAGCATTTT
CASSYVDSQPQHF
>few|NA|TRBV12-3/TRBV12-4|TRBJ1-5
TGTGCCAGCAGTTTAAAACCCGAACAGCCCCAGCATTTT
CASSLKPEQPQHF
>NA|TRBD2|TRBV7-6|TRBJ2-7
TGTGCCAGCAGCTTAGCGGCCGGGACTACCCCCTACGAGCAGTACTTC
CASSLAAGTTPYEQYF
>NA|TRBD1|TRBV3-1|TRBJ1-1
TGTGCCAGCAGCCAGGCTGAGGGGGCGGTGGTCACTGAAGCTTTCTTT
CASSQAEGAVVTEAFF
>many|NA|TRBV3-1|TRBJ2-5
TGTGCCAGCAGCGGCCGATTGGGGGAAGAGACCCAGTACTTC
CASSGRLGEETQYF
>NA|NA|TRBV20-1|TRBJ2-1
TGCAGTGCTAGAGATGCGAGATTATTTAACAATGAGCAGTTCTTC
CSARDARLFNNEQFF
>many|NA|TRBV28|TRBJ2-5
TGTGCCAGCAGTTTAGATATCGAGGACATACTCCAAGAGACCCAGTACTTC
CASSLDIEDILQETQYF
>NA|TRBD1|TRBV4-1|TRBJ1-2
TGCGCCAGCAGCCAACCGACAGGGTTCGGCTACACCTTC
CASSQPTGFGYTF
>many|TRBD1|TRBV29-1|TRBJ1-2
TGCAGCGCACCGACAGGGGTCACCCCTGGCTACACCTTC
CSAPTGVTPGYTF
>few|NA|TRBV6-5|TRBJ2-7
TGTGCCAGCAGTTACTCGATAGGGCAGTACGAGCAGTACTTC
CASSYSIGQYEQYF
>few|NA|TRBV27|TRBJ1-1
TGTGCCAGCAGTTTATCGGGGTTGTTGGGGGCTGAAGCTTTCTTT
CASSLSGLLGAEAFF
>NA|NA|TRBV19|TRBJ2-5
TGTGCCAGTAGTCAGGTCCGGGATATGGAGACCCAGTACTTC
CASSQVRDMETQYF
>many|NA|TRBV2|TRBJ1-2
TGTGCCAGCATTGGGGGTATTCCCTCTAACTATGGCTACACCTTC
CASIGGIPSNYGYTF
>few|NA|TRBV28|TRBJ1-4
TGTGCCAGCAGTTTACTGGCGGTGGGTTCTCCAACTAATGAAAAACTGTTTTTT
CASSLLAVGSPTNEKLFF
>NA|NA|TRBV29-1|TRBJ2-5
TGCGGCGCCAGCCCCGGGAACCCTAGGACCCAGTACTTC
CGASPGNPRTQYF
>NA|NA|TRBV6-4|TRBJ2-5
TGTGCCGGAAAGACCCAGTACTTC
CAGKTQYF
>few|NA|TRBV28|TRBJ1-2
TGTGCCAGCAGTTTATTTATGGCCTATGGCTACACCTTC
CASSLFMAYGYTF
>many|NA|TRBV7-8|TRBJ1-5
TGTGCCAGCAGCCTGACAGAAGATAGCAATCAGCCCCAGCATTTT
CASSLTEDSNQPQHF
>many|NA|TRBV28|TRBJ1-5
TGTGCCAGCAGTGGACTCGACAGTTACAATCAGCCCCAGCATTTT
CASSGLDSYNQPQHF
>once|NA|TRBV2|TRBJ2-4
TGTGCCTTCTCTGCGAGGAAGAACATTCAGTACTTC
CAFSARKNIQYF
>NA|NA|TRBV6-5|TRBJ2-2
TGTGCCAGCAGTTACTGGCGGGGCTTGCACACCGGGGAGCTGTTTTTT
CASSYWRGLHTGELFF
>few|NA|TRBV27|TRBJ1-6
TGTGCCAGCAGTTTGTGGGGACACTCATACTCACCCCTCCACTTT
CASSLWGHSYSPLHF
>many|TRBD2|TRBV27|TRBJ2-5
TGTGCCAGCAGCCACAAAAACCCTGCTAGCGGGAGGGCCTGGCGGATCGAGACCCAGTACTTC
CASSHKNPASGRAWRIETQYF
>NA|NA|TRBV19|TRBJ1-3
TGTGCCAGTATAAGTGATGGAAACACCATATATTTT
CASISDGNTIYF
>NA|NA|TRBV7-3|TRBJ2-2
TGTGCCAGCAGCTCCGACTTCGGGGAGCTGTTTTTT
CASSSDFGELFF
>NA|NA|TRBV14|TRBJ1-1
TGTGCCAGCAGCCCCCTGGGAGGCCAACCTATGAACACTGAAGCTTTCTTT
CASSPLGGQPMNTEAFF
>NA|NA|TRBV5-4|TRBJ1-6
TGTGCCAGCAGTTCAAGCTCCTATAATTCACCCCTCCACTTT
CASSSSSYNSPLHF
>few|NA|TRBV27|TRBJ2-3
TGTGCCAGCAGTTTACTGGCAGGGGTGACAGATACGCAGTATTTT
CASSLLAGVTDTQYF
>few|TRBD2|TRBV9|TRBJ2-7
TGTGCCAGCAGCGTGACAGACGGACTAGCGGCCTCCTACGAGCAGTACTTC
CASSVTDGLAASYEQYF
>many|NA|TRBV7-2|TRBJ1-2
TGTGCCAGCAGCTTAAGGGTCAGGACCCTCGGCTACATCTTC
CASSLRVRTLGYIF
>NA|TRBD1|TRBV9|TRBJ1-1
TGTGCCAGCAGCGTCCCCGCAGGGCAGGGGGTCCCTCATAACACTGAAGCTTTCTTT
CASSVPAGQGVPHNTEAFF
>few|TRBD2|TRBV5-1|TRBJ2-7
TGCGCCAGCAGCTTGGGGACTAGCAGTCACGAGCAGTACTTC
CASSLGTSSHEQYF
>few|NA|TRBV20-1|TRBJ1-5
TGCAGTGCAGCCCGGGGGGGTTTCAATCAGCCCCAGCATTTT
CSAARGGFNQPQHF
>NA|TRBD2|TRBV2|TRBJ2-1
TGTGCCAGCAGTGCCGCTAGCGGGAGCGGCAATGAGCAGTTCTTC
CASSAASGSGNEQFF
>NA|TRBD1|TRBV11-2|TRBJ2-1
TGTGCCAGCAGCTTGGGAGAGGGACAGCATAGCTCCTACAATGAGCAGTTCTTC
CASSLGEGQHSSYNEQFF
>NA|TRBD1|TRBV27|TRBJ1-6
TGTGCCAGCAGTGCGACAGGGAGATCACCCCTCCACTTT
CASSATGRSPLHF
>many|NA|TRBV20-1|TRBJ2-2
TGCAGTGCTAGACGCGCCGGGGAGCTGTTTTTT
CSARRAGELFF
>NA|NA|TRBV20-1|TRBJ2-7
TGCAGTGCTAGACTCCTAGAGGCTTCCTACGAGCAGTACTTC
CSARLLEASYEQYF